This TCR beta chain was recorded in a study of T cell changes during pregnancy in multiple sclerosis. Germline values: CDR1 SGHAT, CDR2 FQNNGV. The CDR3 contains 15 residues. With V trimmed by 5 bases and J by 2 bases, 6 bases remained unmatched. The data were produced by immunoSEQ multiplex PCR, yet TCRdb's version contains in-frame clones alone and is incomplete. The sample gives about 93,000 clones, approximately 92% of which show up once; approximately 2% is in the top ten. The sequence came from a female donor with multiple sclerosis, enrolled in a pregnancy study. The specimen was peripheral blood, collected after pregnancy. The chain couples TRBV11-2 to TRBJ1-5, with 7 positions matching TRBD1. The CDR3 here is CASSPGGEGNQPQHF. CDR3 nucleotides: TGTGCCAGCAGCCCAGGGGGTGAGGGCAATCAGCCCCAGCATTTT.